This TCR beta chain comes out of a study of PD-1 blockade in classical Hodgkin lymphoma. This CDR3 is built from 15 residues. Germline CDR1 reads SEHNR; CDR2 reads FQNEAQ (reference sequence). The V end lost 6 bases, the J end lost 0 bases, and 11 bases lay between the germline ends. Only in-frame clones appear in the TCRdb table, and some are missing; sequencing was by immunoSEQ multiplex PCR. The data show thousands of clones, about 72% seen once. Time point specified: cycle 4 day 1 (C4D1), after about 6 weeks of nivolumab. Every patient was affected by relapse after autologous stem cell transplantation, while exposure to brentuximab vedotin was not uniform. Applied to thawed PBMCs, magnetic negative selection was the method used to isolate CD8+ T cells.

This chain uses TRBV7-9 with TRBJ2-2; D remains ambiguous. The receptor was isolated from a human donor with classical Hodgkin lymphoma. The sequencing here drew on CD8+ T cells from blood, taken before the fourth cycle of nivolumab. In nucleotides, the CDR3 is TGTGCCAGCAGGGCAGAGAACGCGAACACCGGGGAGCTGTTTTTT. Residues: CASRAENANTGELFF.